Below are 18 T cell receptor beta chains sequenced from a single sample in a study of cytomegalovirus exposure and HLA in healthy donors. The PCR made use of 60 Vbeta and 13 Jbeta primers. Data came from immunoSEQ multiplex PCR; TCRdb stores just in-frame clones and leaves some out. The repertoire holds about 130,000 clones, with over 75% as singletons. Source material: PBMCs. These receptors were obtained from a man aged 25 to 45 in good health.

The chain joins TRBV18 to TRBJ2-1; TRBD2 matches at 13 bases. The CDR3 consists of 21 residues. Germline CDR1 KGHSH, CDR2 LQKENI. V was pared by 6 bases and J by 0 bases, with 17 bases of the junction left unmatched. The CDR3 region is CASSLSPGTSGDPFSYNEQFF. The CDR3 DNA sequence: TGTGCCAGCTCGCTCTCTCCCGGGACTAGCGGGGACCCTTTCTCCTACAATGAGCAGTTCTTC.

The chain recombines TRBV7-2 with TRBJ2-1; maybe TRBD2 (6 bases). CDR3 length: 13 amino acids. Germline CDR1 is SGHTA and CDR2 is FQGNSA. Trimming shortened V by 3 bases and J by 7 bases, and 10 bases separated the two germline ends. The CDR3 bases are TGTGCCAGCAGCTTCCGGGACTTGAATGAGCAGTTCTTC. Amino acid sequence: CASSFRDLNEQFF.

The chain has TRBV11-3 and TRBJ2-1, with a possible D match to TRBD2 (6 bases). CDR1 SGHNT and CDR2 YENEEA come from the germline V gene. V was shortened by 4 bases and J by 6 bases, with 19 bases between the two germline ends. The CDR3 sequence is 16 residues long. This chain's CDR3 is CASSSPSPGEFNEQFF. CDR3 DNA: TGTGCCAGCAGCTCCCCCTCTCCGGGAGAGTTCAATGAGCAGTTCTTC.

The chain combines TRBV13 with TRBJ2-4, with D perhaps TRBD1 (6 bases). The CDR3 is made up of 15 amino acids. Germline V gene lookup returns CDR1 PRHDT and CDR2 FYEKMQ (reference sequence). Trimming took 5 bases from V and 10 from J, leaving 21 bases between them. The chain's CDR3 is CASSLMGHFPVIQYF. Here the CDR3 DNA reads TGTGCCAGCAGCCTAATGGGACACTTCCCAGTTATTCAGTACTTC.

The gene calls are TRBV7-9 and TRBJ2-7; TRBD1 agrees at 9 bases. Unmatched junction bases numbered 5, after V lost 5 bases and J lost 0 bases. Germline V gene data show CDR1 as SEHNR and CDR2 as FQNEAQ (reference sequence). The CDR3 extends over 15 amino acids. The CDR3 bases are TGTGCCAGCAGCGCCGGACAGGGGCCCTCCTACGAGCAGTACTTC. Protein product: CASSAGQGPSYEQYF.

The chain recombines TRBV14 with TRBJ2-2, with a possible D match to TRBD1 (6 bases). The germline V and J ends were trimmed by 8 bases and 6 bases, with 10 bases remaining between them. Per germline, CDR1 SGHDN and CDR2 FVKESK. There are 12 residues in the CDR3. As DNA, the CDR3 is TGTGCCAGCGGCAACAGGGCCGGGGAGCTGTTTTTT. This codes for CASGNRAGELFF.

J is TRBJ1-1 and V is TRBV7-6; TRBD1 might be the D (6 bases). The germline CDR1 and CDR2 sequences are SGHVS and FNYEAQ. V dropped 3 bases and J dropped 2 bases, with 7 bases sitting between them. This CDR3 is built from 13 residues. The CDR3 sequence: CASSLGQNTEAFF. The DNA of the CDR3 is TGTGCCAGCAGCTTGGGACAAAACACTGAAGCTTTCTTT.

The rearrangement joins TRBV9 to TRBJ1-1; a possible D gene is TRBD1 (6 bases). The CDR3 consists of 15 residues. V was pared by 3 bases and J by 0 bases, with 12 bases between. Germline V gene lookup returns CDR1 SGDLS and CDR2 YYNGEE. CDR3: CASSEGGRMNTEAFF. CDR3 nucleotides: TGTGCCAGCAGCGAGGGGGGGCGGATGAACACTGAAGCTTTCTTT.

The chain carries TRBV18 and TRBJ1-1; D remains ambiguous. CDR1 is KGHSH and CDR2 is LQKENI in the germline V gene. This CDR3 comprises 17 residues. The V end was cut by 3 bases, the J end by 0 bases, with 17 bases between. CDR3 sequence reads: CASSPPQRLRMNTEAFF. In DNA form, the CDR3 reads TGTGCCAGCTCACCGCCCCAGCGGCTGCGGATGAACACTGAAGCTTTCTTT. Full variable domain (remainder filled in from reference TRBV18 and TRBJ1-1): NAGVMQNPRHLVRRRGQEARLRCSPMKGHSHVYWYRQLPEEGLKFMVYLQKENIIDESGMPKERFSAEFPKEGPSILRIQQVVRGDSAAYFCASSPPQRLRMNTEAFFGQGTRLTVV.

This clone ranks as medium-sized (0.01 to 0.1%). The chain recombines TRBV4-2 with TRBJ2-6; D uncertain. V lost 4 bases and J lost 4, with 14 bases in between. Germline-derived CDR1 and CDR2 are LGHNA and YNFKEQ. This CDR3 is 16 amino acids long. Here the CDR3 DNA reads TGTGCCAGCAGCCCTACAGCAGGTACCGGGGCCAACGTCCTGACTTTC. Translation: CASSPTAGTGANVLTF.

V usage is TRBV25-1 and J usage is TRBJ2-2; a weak D match, TRBD1 (6 bases). Trimming took off 5 bases at V and 4 bases at J, with 11 bases between the two ends. The CDR3 is 14 amino acids. CDR1 MGHDK and CDR2 SYGVNS come from the germline V gene. This CDR3 is CASSPGHLTGELFF. DNA for the CDR3: TGTGCCAGCAGTCCGGGACACCTCACCGGGGAGCTGTTTTTT.

The chain has TRBV7-2 and TRBJ1-2; tentative D call: TRBD1 (6 bases). Per the germline V gene, CDR1 is SGHTA and CDR2 is FQGNSA. Trimming pared 4 bases from V and 5 bases from J, leaving 11 bases between. The CDR3 is made up of 13 amino acids. CDR3 amino acids: CASSYGQRYGYTF. CDR3 nucleotide sequence: TGTGCCAGCAGCTACGGACAGAGATATGGCTACACCTTC.

This clone appeared a single time. V gene TRBV5-6 combines with J gene TRBJ1-6; 12 nucleotides align to TRBD1. The CDR3 sequence is 17 residues long. CDR1 SGHDT and CDR2 YYEEEE come from the germline V gene. V gave up 0 bases and J gave up 10 bases; unmatched junction bases: 8. This CDR3 reads CASSLERDRGRHSPLHF. CDR3 nucleotide sequence: TGTGCCAGCAGCTTGGAACGGGACAGGGGGCGCCACTCACCCCTCCACTTT.

The CDR3 here is CASSLGQGDTEAFF. For the CDR3, the DNA is TGTGCCAGCAGCCTAGGACAGGGAGACACTGAAGCTTTCTTT. The chain is built from TRBV4-2 and TRBJ1-1, with 8 bases aligning to TRBD1. CDR1 is LGHNA, CDR2 YNFKEQ, per germline. The CDR3 covers 14 residues. V shed 4 bases, J shed 3 bases, and the junction held 4 bases outside the gene matches.

The chain links TRBV18 to TRBJ2-3, with D maybe TRBD1 (5 bases). CDR3 size: 16 residues. Germline loops: CDR1 KGHSH, CDR2 LQKENI. Trimming took off 3 bases at V and 0 bases at J, with 13 bases between the two ends. CDR3 DNA: TGTGCCAGCTCACCGCGACAGCTGAGAAGCACAGATACGCAGTATTTT. It is translated as CASSPRQLRSTDTQYF.

This chain connects TRBV7-2 to TRBJ1-2, with a weak D call TRBD1 (5 bases). This CDR3 region has 11 residues. Between the trimmed V and J ends, which lost 5 bases and 7 bases, there was a span of 8 bases. CDR1 and CDR2 from the germline V gene are SGHTA and FQGNSA. The CDR3 region has the DNA TGTGCCAGCAGCATGGGGGGTGGCTACACCTTC. Protein product: CASSMGGGYTF. Full variable domain (rest looked up from reference TRBV7-2 and TRBJ1-2): GAGVSQSPSNKVTEKGKDVELRCDPISGHTALYWYRQSLGQGLEFLIYFQGNSAPDKSGLPSDRFSAERTGGSVSTLTIQRTQQEDSAVYLCASSMGGGYTFGSGTRLTVV.

The chain links TRBV6-1 to TRBJ2-1; 12 bases agree with TRBD2. The CDR3 length is 19 residues. In germline, CDR1 is MNHNS, CDR2 SASEGT. V lost 4 bases and J lost 3; bases outside the gene matches: 13. For the CDR3, the DNA is TGTGCCAGCAGTGGTATTCTAGCGGGAGGGAAGGGGCTCTACAATGAGCAGTTCTTC. It yields the protein CASSGILAGGKGLYNEQFF.

The chain recombines TRBV30 with TRBJ2-6; TRBD2 agrees at 7 bases. The CDR3 extends over 15 amino acids. Trimming cost V 2 bases and J 1 base; bases outside gene matches: 2. Germline V gene sequence: CDR1 GTSNPN, CDR2 SVGIG (reference sequence). Here the CDR3 DNA reads TGTGCCTGGAGTTTGGGGGGGTCTGGGGCCAACGTCCTGACTTTC. Translated, it gives CAWSLGGSGANVLTF.